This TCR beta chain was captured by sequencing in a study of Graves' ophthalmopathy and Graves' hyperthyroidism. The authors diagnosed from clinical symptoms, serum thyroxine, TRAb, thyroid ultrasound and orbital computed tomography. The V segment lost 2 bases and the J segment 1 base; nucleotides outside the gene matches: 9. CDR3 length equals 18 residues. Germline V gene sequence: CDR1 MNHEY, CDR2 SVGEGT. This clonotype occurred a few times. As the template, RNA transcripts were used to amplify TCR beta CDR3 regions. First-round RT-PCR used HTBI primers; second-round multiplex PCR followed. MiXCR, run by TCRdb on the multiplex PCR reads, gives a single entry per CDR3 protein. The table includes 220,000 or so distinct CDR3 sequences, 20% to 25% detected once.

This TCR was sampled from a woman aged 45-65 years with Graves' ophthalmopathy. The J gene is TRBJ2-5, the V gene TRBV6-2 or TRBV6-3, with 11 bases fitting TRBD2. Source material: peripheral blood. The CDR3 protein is CASSYGSSGRFFQETQYF. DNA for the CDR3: TGTGCCAGCAGTTACGGATCTAGCGGGAGGTTTTTCCAAGAGACCCAGTACTTC.